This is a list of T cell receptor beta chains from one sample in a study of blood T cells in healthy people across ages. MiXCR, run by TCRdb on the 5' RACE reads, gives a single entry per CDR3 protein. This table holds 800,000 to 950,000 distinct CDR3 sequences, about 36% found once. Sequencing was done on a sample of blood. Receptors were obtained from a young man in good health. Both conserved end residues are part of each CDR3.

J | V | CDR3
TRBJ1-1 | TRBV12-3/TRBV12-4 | CASSSGLLGTEAFF
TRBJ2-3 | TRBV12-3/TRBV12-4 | CASSPDETGFSIDTQYF
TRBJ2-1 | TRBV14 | CASSQVRTGVIFNEQFF
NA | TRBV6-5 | CASSPRDGGSEQYF
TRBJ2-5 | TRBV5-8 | CASSFIYGYQETQYF
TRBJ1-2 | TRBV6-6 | CASSYSGRADDVYTF
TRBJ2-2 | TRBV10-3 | CAIMRGLNTGELFF
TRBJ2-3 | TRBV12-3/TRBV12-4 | CASSLSLGLTDTQYF
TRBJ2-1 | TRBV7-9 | CASSFLWGGQTYNEQFF
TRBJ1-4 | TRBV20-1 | CSASPTQGQGEKLFF
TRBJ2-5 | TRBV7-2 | CASSSPSPGKETQYF
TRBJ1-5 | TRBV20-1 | CSAHSTPNQPQHF
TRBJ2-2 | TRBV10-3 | CAISAPWNTGELFF
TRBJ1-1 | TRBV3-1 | CASSQDLFDVMNTEAFF
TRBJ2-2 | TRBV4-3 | CASSQDSNTGELFF
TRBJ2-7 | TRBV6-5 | CASSYSFGTGSYEQYF
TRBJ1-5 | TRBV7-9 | CASSLVGTGMNQPQHF
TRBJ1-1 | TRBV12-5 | CASGPVTEAFF
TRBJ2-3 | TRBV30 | CAWSRGSSTDTQYF
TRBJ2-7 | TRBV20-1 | CSATFRRGSYEQYF
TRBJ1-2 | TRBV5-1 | CASSDGQGPYGYTF
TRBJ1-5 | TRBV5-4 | CASRPTGGPQHF
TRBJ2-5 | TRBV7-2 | CASSWSNGGLQETQYF
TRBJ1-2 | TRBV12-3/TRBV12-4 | CASLVTNYGYTF
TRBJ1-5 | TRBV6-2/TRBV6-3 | CASSYPRVSNQPQHF
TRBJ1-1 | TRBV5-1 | CASSAKRRRDTEAFF
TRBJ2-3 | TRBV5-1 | CASSFVGSDTQYF
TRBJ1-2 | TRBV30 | CAWSETDRSSYGYTF
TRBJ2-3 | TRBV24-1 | CATAAGSGSTDTQYF
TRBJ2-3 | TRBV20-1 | CSASPRDARWTDTQYF
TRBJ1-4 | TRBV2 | CASSERSTVGAKLFF
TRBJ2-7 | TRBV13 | CASSLAAGRLAGAYEQYF
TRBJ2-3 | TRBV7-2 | CASSSRGASGGRTDTQYF
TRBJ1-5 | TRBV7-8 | CASSLSLGNQPQHF
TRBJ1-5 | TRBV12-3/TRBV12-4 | CASSPGQGVNQPQHF
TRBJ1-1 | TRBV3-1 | CASSLNPLGRMNTEAFF
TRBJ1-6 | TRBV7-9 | CASSELTGGYNSPLHF
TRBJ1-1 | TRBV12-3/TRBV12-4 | CASSRGTEAFF
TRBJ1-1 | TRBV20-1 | CSARGTGGEAFF
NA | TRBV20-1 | CSARPGLAEGGGSRETQYF
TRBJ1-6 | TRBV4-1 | CASSHQQTIADYSPLHF
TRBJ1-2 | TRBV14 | CASSQGWSRGYTF
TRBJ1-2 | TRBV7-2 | CASRRPDRNYGYTF
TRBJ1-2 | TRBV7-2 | CASSPTGGTVYGYTF
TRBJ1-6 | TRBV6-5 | CASSGGQIGTPLHF
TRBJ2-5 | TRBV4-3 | CASSQVQRGGGNEQYF
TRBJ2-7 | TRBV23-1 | CASSQSEYEQYF
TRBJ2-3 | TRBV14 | CASSPTTGTGAYF
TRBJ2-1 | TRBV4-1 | CASSQDPADRELNEQFF